This TCR beta chain is drawn from a study of cytomegalovirus exposure and HLA in healthy donors. Study background: Falling in the Caucasian-associated ancestry cluster were roughly 86% of under 450 genotyped donors. Findings of the study overall: The study put 150 or so TCR beta chains on its list as cytomegalovirus-associated. While the bulk of TCR sequences proved rare, some public TCRs turned up in many donors.

Donors showed nominal health when sampled, although they likely had unrecorded immune exposures. This CDR3 is 14 amino acids long. The germline CDR1 and CDR2 sequences are SGHDT and YYEEEE. With V trimmed by 2 bases and J by 7 bases, 6 bases remained unmatched. This PCR relied on a set of 60 Vbeta primers and 13 Jbeta primers. The repertoire was sequenced with immunoSEQ multiplex PCR; TCRdb's copy has only in-frame clones and lacks some. Of around 120,000 clones in the sample, roughly 79% were seen once. As to this clone: Antigen unknown.

The origin of this receptor is a man between 18 and 35 years old in good health and CMV-seronegative. The sequenced material came from PBMCs. V and J are TRBV5-6 and TRBJ1-5; 7 bases are shared with TRBD1. CDR3 in DNA: TGTGCCAGCAGCTTCTACAGGGGCGGCCAGCCCCAGCATTTT. Amino acid sequence: CASSFYRGGQPQHF.